The next 29 T cell receptor beta chains were all read from a single sample in a study of blood T cell repertoires in COVID-19. Assay: immunoSEQ multiplex PCR; the TCRdb copy retains only in-frame clones and omits some. Of more than 200,000 clones detected, roughly 84% appear once; the ten largest clones hold approximately 7.2%. The sequenced sample was PBMCs or T cells enriched from blood (not recorded which). All receptors come from a man younger than 40 in a cohort exposed to, infected with or recovered from COVID-19 (not recorded which).

The V and J genes are TRBV11-2 and TRBJ1-6, with 11 bases identical to TRBD1. The CDR3 extends over 17 amino acids. Germline values: CDR1 SGHAT, CDR2 FQNNGV. The trim removed 3 bases at V and 5 bases at J, leaving 6 bases unmatched. CDR3 nucleotides: TGTGCCAGCAGCTTTAGACCGGGACAGGGGGATAATTCACCCCTCCACTTT. This gives the protein CASSFRPGQGDNSPLHF.

The rearrangement links TRBV12-3 or TRBV12-4 to TRBJ1-1; the D is unclear. This CDR3 contains 11 residues. The V gene lost 7 bases and the J gene lost 10 bases, with 13 bases spanning the gap. The CDR3 loop reads CASKVSRIAFF. DNA of the CDR3: TGTGCCAGCAAGGTCTCGAGGATAGCTTTCTTT.

This chain connects TRBV11-2 to TRBJ1-3; D possibly corresponds to TRBD1 (5 bases). This CDR3 has 15 amino acids. The germline V and J ends were trimmed by 8 bases and 0 bases, with 14 bases remaining between them. Germline V lookup: CDR1 SGHAT, CDR2 FQNNGV. The CDR3 protein is CASGRTFDSGNTIYF. The CDR3 DNA follows: TGTGCCAGCGGAAGGACATTCGACTCTGGAAACACCATATATTTT. The full variable domain, with the rest looked up from reference TRBV11-2 and TRBJ1-3, is EAGVAQSPRYKIIEKRQSVAFWCNPISGHATLYWYQQILGQGPKLLIQFQNNGVVDDSQLPKDRFSAERLKGVDSTLKIQPAKLEDSAVYLCASGRTFDSGNTIYFGEGSWLTVV.

The V and J genes are TRBV5-1 and TRBJ1-2; a weak D match, TRBD1 (5 bases). The V and J ends lost 4 bases and 2 bases respectively, with 9 bases between them. This CDR3 spans 13 amino acids. Germline V CDR1 and CDR2: SGHRS, YFSETQ. The CDR3 nucleotides are TGCGCCAGCAGCCAGGACATAAACTATGGCTACACCTTC. Its translation: CASSQDINYGYTF.

The chain joins TRBV2 to TRBJ1-5; D is unresolved. The V gene's germline CDR1 is SNHLY and CDR2 FYNNEI. V was pared by 6 bases and J by 0 bases, with 6 bases between. There are 13 residues in the CDR3. The CDR3 here is CASSQDSNQPQHF. The CDR3 coding sequence is TGTGCCAGCAGCCAGGATAGCAATCAGCCCCAGCATTTT.

The rearrangement links TRBV29-1 to TRBJ2-1; possibly TRBD2 for D (6 bases). Looked up from germline, CDR1 is SQVTM and CDR2 is ANQGSEA. The CDR3 consists of 12 residues. V was clipped by 4 bases and J by 6 bases, with 10 bases between them. CDR3 loop: CSVGLGGNEQFF. CDR3 coding DNA: TGCAGCGTTGGCCTCGGGGGCAATGAGCAGTTCTTC.

The chain is built from TRBV1 and TRBJ1-2. TRBV1 constitutes a pseudogene. This CDR3 is built from 16 residues. CDR3 sequence reads: CTSSQGSVGRNYGYTF. In DNA form, the CDR3 reads TGCACCAGCAGCCAGGGGTCGGTGGGGAGGAACTATGGCTACACCTTC.

V usage is TRBV5-8 and J usage is TRBJ2-4; 12 nucleotides agree with TRBD1. CDR1 SGHTS and CDR2 YDEGEE come from the germline V gene. This CDR3 is 15 amino acids long. V lost 4 bases, J lost 5 bases, and 4 bases stayed unmatched. The CDR3 loop reads CASSLGTGGENIQYF. CDR3 DNA: TGTGCCAGCAGCCTCGGGACAGGGGGCGAAAACATTCAGTACTTC.

This chain connects TRBV9 to TRBJ2-1, with 9 bases identical to TRBD1. Looked up from germline, CDR1 is SGDLS and CDR2 is YYNGEE. V gave up 0 bases and J gave up 8 bases; unmatched junction bases: 15. The CDR3 contains 18 residues. The CDR3: CASSVGNRRDRVIYEQFF. CDR3 in DNA: TGTGCCAGCAGCGTAGGGAATCGTCGGGACAGGGTAATCTATGAGCAGTTCTTC.

The V and J genes are TRBV7-9 and TRBJ1-4; no firm D call. The length of the CDR3 is 11 residues. The V gene lost 5 bases and the J gene lost 8 bases, with 6 bases spanning the gap. Germline V lookup: CDR1 SEHNR, CDR2 FQNEAQ (reference sequence). CDR3 nucleotides: TGTGCCAGCAGCATAATGGAAAAACTGTTTTTT. This codes for CASSIMEKLFF.

The chain combines TRBV6-5 with TRBJ1-1; D is unclear. CDR1 is MNHEY, CDR2 SVGAGI, per germline. This CDR3 has 15 residues. Trimming cost V 6 bases and J 5 bases, with 19 bases left between them. The CDR3, as DNA: TGTGCCAGCAGAAGGTCTGAGTCGGGTGGAACTGAAGCTTTCTTT. Amino acid sequence: CASRRSESGGTEAFF.

This clone turned up a few times. The rearrangement joins TRBV9 to TRBJ2-1; perhaps TRBD2 as D (6 bases). V lost 2 bases and J lost 1, with 13 bases in between. Germline assignment: CDR1 SGDLS and CDR2 YYNGEE. The CDR3 spans 16 residues. This CDR3 reads CASSVGTVKSYNEQFF. CDR3 bases: TGTGCCAGCAGCGTCGGGACTGTCAAATCCTACAATGAGCAGTTCTTC.

The chain couples TRBV6-5 to TRBJ2-7; no definite D call. Germline V gene data show CDR1 as MNHEY and CDR2 as SVGAGI. Trimming took 10 bases from V and 0 from J, leaving 13 bases between them. The CDR3 totals 13 residues. CDR3 in amino acids: CAIRDTTSYEQYF. The CDR3 bases are TGTGCCATCCGCGATACTACCTCCTACGAGCAGTACTTC.

The chain has TRBV7-2 and TRBJ2-1, with TRBD2 matching 9 bases. Germline trimming cut 0 bases from V and 4 bases from J; bases unmatched to any gene: 7. The CDR3 is made up of 17 amino acids. Germline CDR1 and CDR2: SGHTA and FQGNSA. The chain's CDR3 is CASSLASLREGYNEQFF. The CDR3 nucleotides are TGTGCCAGCAGCTTAGCGTCCCTGCGGGAGGGTTACAATGAGCAGTTCTTC. The full variable domain, rest sourced from reference TRBV7-2 and TRBJ2-1, is GAGVSQSPSNKVTEKGKDVELRCDPISGHTALYWYRQSLGQGLEFLIYFQGNSAPDKSGLPSDRFSAERTGGSVSTLTIQRTQQEDSAVYLCASSLASLREGYNEQFFGPGTRLTVL.

The chain is built from TRBV27 and TRBJ2-6; TRBD2 aligns across 9 bases. The CDR3 is 17 amino acids. The V gene end was trimmed by 3 bases and the J gene end by 0 bases; junction bases not matched to a gene: 3. The germline CDR1 and CDR2 sequences are MNHEY and SMNVEV (reference sequence). This CDR3 reads CASSLRGGFSGANVLTF. The CDR3 nucleotides are TGTGCCAGCAGTTTGCGGGGGGGCTTCTCTGGGGCCAACGTCCTGACTTTC.

This chain joins TRBV9 and TRBJ2-2; 13 bases map to TRBD2. With V trimmed by 3 bases and J by 6 bases, 5 bases remained unmatched. The CDR3 runs 16 residues. CDR1 is SGDLS, CDR2 YYNGEE, per germline. Here the CDR3 DNA reads TGTGCCAGCAGCGAGGGACTAGCGGGATCCCCCGGGGAGCTGTTTTTT. As protein: CASSEGLAGSPGELFF.

The J gene is TRBJ1-6, the V gene TRBV25-1, with D possibly being TRBD1 (5 bases). The CDR3 covers 13 residues. V gave up 4 bases and J gave up 9 bases, with 10 bases separating them. The V gene's germline CDR1 is MGHDK and CDR2 SYGVNS. In nucleotides, the CDR3 is TGTGCCAGCAGTGGATTGGGGCCTTCACCCCTCCACTTT. Residues: CASSGLGPSPLHF. The full variable domain, in which reference TRBV25-1 and TRBJ1-6 provide the parts outside the CDR3, is EADIYQTPRYLVIGTGKKITLECSQTMGHDKMYWYQQDPGMELHLIHYSYGVNSTEKGDLSSESTVSRIRTEHFPLTLESARPSHTSQYLCASSGLGPSPLHFGNGTRLTVT.

V and J are TRBV19 and TRBJ2-1, with 7 bases that match TRBD2. In germline, CDR1 is LNHDA, CDR2 SQIVND (reference sequence). The junction had 12 bases not matched to a gene; V was cut back by 1 base and J by 9 bases. CDR3 size: 16 residues. The CDR3 coding sequence is TGTGCCAGTAGTATAGTAGGGCTAGCGGCGACACCTGAGCAGTTCTTC. It translates to CASSIVGLAATPEQFF.

The gene calls are TRBV5-5 and TRBJ2-3, with a weak D call TRBD2 (6 bases). V shed 3 bases and J shed 0 bases, with 14 bases lying between them. Germline V gives CDR1 SGHKS, CDR2 YYEKEE (reference sequence). The CDR3 has 16 residues. In DNA form, the CDR3 reads TGTGCCAGCAGCTGGGGCTCCGGGACTAGCACAGATACGCAGTATTTT. Its translation is CASSWGSGTSTDTQYF. Drawing the rest from reference TRBV5-5 and TRBJ2-3, the complete variable domain is DAGVTQSPTHLIKTRGQQVTLRCSPISGHKSVSWYQQVLGQGPQFIFQYYEKEERGRGNFPDRFSARQFPNYSSELNVNALLLGDSALYLCASSWGSGTSTDTQYFGPGTRLTVL.

This chain joins TRBV18 and TRBJ1-6, with a weak D call TRBD1 (6 bases). Trimming pared 3 bases from V and 7 bases from J, leaving 13 bases between. The CDR3 totals 15 residues. From germline, CDR1 is KGHSH and CDR2 LQKENI. The CDR3 DNA reads TGTGCCAGCTCACCCGGGACATCAGGGAATTCACCCCTCCACTTT. Translation: CASSPGTSGNSPLHF.

This chain links TRBV2 with TRBJ1-2, with D uncertain. The CDR3 runs to 14 residues. Trimming pared 7 bases from V and 4 bases from J, leaving 16 bases between. Germline V CDR1 and CDR2: SNHLY, FYNNEI. The CDR3 DNA sequence: TGTGCCAGCAAACCTGAGAGGTCGTCCTATGGCTACACCTTC. The encoded protein is CASKPERSSYGYTF.

The V and J genes are TRBV5-1 and TRBJ2-7; the match to TRBD2 covers 7 bases. Germline loops: CDR1 SGHRS, CDR2 YFSETQ. The CDR3 contains 15 residues. Germline trimming cut 0 bases from V and 2 bases from J; bases unmatched to any gene: 5. The CDR3 DNA is TGCGCCAGCAGCTTGGTAGCGGGTCTTCCCTACGAGCAGTACTTC. Amino acids: CASSLVAGLPYEQYF.

The V and J genes are TRBV19 and TRBJ1-1; 7 nucleotides match TRBD1. CDR3 size: 14 residues. V was clipped by 10 bases and J by 3 bases; unmatched bases: 11. Per the germline V gene, CDR1 is LNHDA and CDR2 is SQIVND (reference sequence). The CDR3 DNA reads TGTGCCACCCGACCCCGCACAGGGGACACTGAAGCTTTCTTT. The encoded protein is CATRPRTGDTEAFF.

This chain connects TRBV10-3 to TRBJ1-4, with D unclear. Germline loops: CDR1 ENHRY, CDR2 SYGVKD. V lost 0 bases and J lost 0, with 5 bases in between. The CDR3 has 15 residues. The CDR3 bases are TGTGCCATCAGTGAGTCCCTAGCAACTAATGAAAAACTGTTTTTT. Its protein is CAISESLATNEKLFF.

V and J are TRBV2 and TRBJ2-7, with 12 nucleotides matching TRBD2. V lost 6 bases, J lost 6 bases, and 6 bases stayed unmatched. This CDR3 contains 14 residues. Germline-derived CDR1 and CDR2 are SNHLY and FYNNEI. The CDR3 DNA sequence: TGTGCCAGCAGCGCACAGGGACTAGCGGGCGAGCAGTACTTC. Encoded protein: CASSAQGLAGEQYF. The entire variable domain, with the rest obtained from reference TRBV2 and TRBJ2-7, is as follows: EPEVTQTPSHQVTQMGQEVILRCVPISNHLYFYWYRQILGQKVEFLVSFYNNEISEKSEIFDDQFSVERPDGSNFTLKIRSTKLEDSAMYFCASSAQGLAGEQYFGPGTRLTVT.

The DNA of the CDR3 is TGTGCCACCAGCCTCGGACAGGGGGCTATTGAAGCTTTCTTT. Protein sequence: CATSLGQGAIEAFF. The rearrangement links TRBV15 to TRBJ1-1; 11 positions match TRBD1. The CDR3 length is 14 residues. Germline loops: CDR1 LNHNV, CDR2 YYDKDF (reference sequence). V was clipped by 5 bases and J by 7 bases; unmatched bases: 6.

The rearrangement uses TRBV11-2 and TRBJ2-2; 8 bases match TRBD2. Germline CDR1 and CDR2: SGHAT and FQNNGV. V gave up 6 bases and J gave up 1 base; unmatched junction bases: 7. The CDR3 totals 16 residues. The CDR3 sequence is CASSPRRGGNTGELFF. The CDR3 coding sequence is TGTGCCAGCAGTCCTCGTCGGGGGGGGAACACCGGGGAGCTGTTTTTT.

This sequence joins TRBV5-5 and TRBJ2-7; 8 bases are shared with TRBD2. CDR3 length: 16 amino acids. CDR1 is SGHKS and CDR2 is YYEKEE in the germline V gene (reference sequence). The ends lost 4 bases at V and 4 bases at J; junction bases unmatched: 13. CDR3 sequence reads: CASSPLRAGERYEQYF. CDR3 bases: TGTGCCAGCAGCCCCCTTCGAGCGGGAGAGCGTTACGAGCAGTACTTC.

The genes are TRBV6-5 and TRBJ2-7, with a weak D call TRBD1 (5 bases). CDR1 and CDR2 from the germline V gene are MNHEY and SVGAGI. This CDR3 has 14 residues. The V gene lost 4 bases and the J gene lost 3 bases, with 13 bases spanning the gap. The CDR3 reads CASSSPTRDYEQYF. CDR3 sequence (DNA): TGTGCCAGCAGTTCCCCCACCAGGGACTACGAGCAGTACTTC.